This T cell receptor (beta chain) was sequenced in a study of long-term antiretroviral therapy in people with HIV. Study results and caveats: Among HIV repertoires, CDR3 length ranges were narrower than those of controls. Dominating the repertoire at all time points were the clones that expanded before ART.

Germline CDR1 LNHDA, CDR2 SQIVND (reference sequence). Deletions cut 7 bases from V and 4 bases from J, with 10 bases between. The CDR3 totals 12 residues. All donors provided no fewer than one pre-ART and no fewer than two post-ART PBMC samples. Prior to DNA extraction, the samples held about 0.85-10 million cryopreserved PBMC. As regards this clone: Its target is unknown.

The assay used was immunoSEQ (version v3.0), run at survey level. TCRdb's copy holds only in-frame clones and misses some; the assay was immunoSEQ multiplex PCR. The sample holds tens of thousands of clones, 85% to 90% seen once. The sample consisted of unsorted PBMCs, taken more than 4.4 years after starting antiretroviral therapy. This clonotype originated in a man aged 30 to 39 with HIV. The rearrangement links TRBV19 to TRBJ1-1; tentative D call: TRBD1 (5 bases). As DNA, the CDR3 is TGTGCCAGTACCCCTGGGGGCACTGAAGCTTTCTTT. As protein: CASTPGGTEAFF. The complete variable domain, with remaining parts taken from reference TRBV19 and TRBJ1-1, reads DGGITQSPKYLFRKEGQNVTLSCEQNLNHDAMYWYRQDPGQGLRLIYYSQIVNDFQKGDIAEGYSVSREKKESFPLTVTSAQKNPTAFYLCASTPGGTEAFFGQGTRLTVV.